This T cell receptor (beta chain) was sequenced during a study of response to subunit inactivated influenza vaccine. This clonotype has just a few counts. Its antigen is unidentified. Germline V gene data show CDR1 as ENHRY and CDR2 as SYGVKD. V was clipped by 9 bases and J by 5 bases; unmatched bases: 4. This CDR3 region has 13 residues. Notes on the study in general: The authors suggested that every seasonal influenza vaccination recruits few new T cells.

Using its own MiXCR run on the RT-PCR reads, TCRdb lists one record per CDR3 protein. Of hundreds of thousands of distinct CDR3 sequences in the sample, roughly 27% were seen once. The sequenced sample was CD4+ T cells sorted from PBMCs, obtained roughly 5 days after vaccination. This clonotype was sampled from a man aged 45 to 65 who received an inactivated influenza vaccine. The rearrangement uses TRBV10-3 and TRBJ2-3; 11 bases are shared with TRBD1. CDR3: CAIRTGGEDTQYF. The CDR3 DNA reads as TGTGCCATTCGGACAGGGGGCGAAGATACGCAGTATTTT.